The following is a T cell receptor beta chain sequence with its context. The data were taken from a study of blood T cell repertoires in COVID-19. The trim removed 6 bases at V and 1 base at J, leaving 3 bases unmatched. This CDR3 region has 14 residues. Germline V CDR1 and CDR2: ENHRY, SYGVKD. Profiling relied on immunoSEQ multiplex PCR, and the TCRdb table lists in-frame clones only, not all of them. The profile shows 90,000 to 100,000 clones, 81% of them singletons. The specimen was peripheral blood. The chain carries TRBV10-3 and TRBJ2-7; TRBD1 matches 10 bases. The receptor was derived from a man in his sixties with acute or convalescent COVID-19. CDR3 region: CAIRGQGGSYEQYF. CDR3 nucleotides: TGTGCCATCAGAGGACAGGGGGGATCCTACGAGCAGTACTTC.